The 6 T cell receptor beta chains below all came from one sample that was sequenced in a study of Graves' ophthalmopathy and Graves' hyperthyroidism. RNA transcripts were the source from which TCR beta CDR3 regions were amplified. An initial RT-PCR round employing HTBI primers preceded a second-round multiplex PCR. TCRdb itself ran the multiplex PCR reads through MiXCR, one entry per CDR3 protein. Here the sample spans about 400,000 distinct CDR3 sequences, 15% to 20% being singletons. Sequenced input: peripheral blood. These receptor sequences come from a woman in her late teens or twenties with Graves' ophthalmopathy.

This clonotype has a count of ten or more. This rearrangement joins TRBV5-1 to TRBJ2-4; TRBD2 agrees at 8 bases. Germline CDR1 is SGHRS and CDR2 is YFSETQ. CDR3 length: 18 amino acids. Trimming cost V 1 base and J 6 bases; bases outside gene matches: 15. CDR3 coding DNA: TGCGCCAGCAGCTTGATCCCAGCGGGGGCCACCAAACGAAACATTCAGTACTTC. It specifies CASSLIPAGATKRNIQYF.

This clonotype occurred many times. The rearrangement links TRBV7-2 to TRBJ2-5; 10 bases fit TRBD2. This CDR3 has 16 amino acids. Looked up from germline, CDR1 is SGHTA and CDR2 is FQGNSA. J lost 1 base, V lost 4 bases, and 6 bases had no gene match. The CDR3 spells CASSSTGTSAQETQYF. Here the CDR3 DNA reads TGTGCCAGCAGCTCAACCGGGACTAGCGCCCAAGAGACCCAGTACTTC.

This clonotype appeared a few times. The genes are TRBV7-2 and TRBJ2-7; D may be TRBD1 (5 bases). Germline V lookup: CDR1 SGHTA, CDR2 FQGNSA. The CDR3 is 12 residues long. V was shortened by 8 bases and J by 2 bases, with 10 bases between the two germline ends. CDR3 DNA sequence: TGTGCCAGCGGCAGGGTGACCTACGAGCAGTACTTC. This translates into CASGRVTYEQYF.

The chain employs TRBV7-8 and TRBJ1-5, with 7 positions matching TRBD1. CDR1 is SGHVS and CDR2 is FQNEAQ in the germline V gene. The CDR3 has 15 amino acids. V gave up 0 bases and J gave up 5 bases; unmatched junction bases: 4. The CDR3 coding sequence is TGTGCCAGCAGCTTAGCGGTTACAGGGGATCAGCCCCAGCATTTT. Amino acid sequence: CASSLAVTGDQPQHF.

This clonotype came up many times. The rearrangement uses TRBV30 and TRBJ1-5, with D perhaps TRBD1 (5 bases). V lost 1 base and J lost 7, with 17 bases in between. The CDR3 is 15 amino acids. Germline CDR1 GTSNPN, CDR2 SVGIG (reference sequence). CDR3 loop: CAWSGTLGGGQPQHF. The CDR3 coding sequence is TGTGCCTGGAGTGGGACGCTGGGTGGGGGACAGCCCCAGCATTTT.

This clonotype was recorded many times. The CDR3 here is CAWSDDRDRGQETQYF. The CDR3 DNA reads as TGTGCCTGGAGTGACGACCGGGACAGGGGACAAGAGACCCAGTACTTC. The chain has TRBV30 and TRBJ2-5; 10 bases align to TRBD1. The CDR3 runs 16 residues. Germline CDR1 GTSNPN, CDR2 SVGIG (reference sequence). V lost 1 base and J lost 2; bases outside the gene matches: 7.